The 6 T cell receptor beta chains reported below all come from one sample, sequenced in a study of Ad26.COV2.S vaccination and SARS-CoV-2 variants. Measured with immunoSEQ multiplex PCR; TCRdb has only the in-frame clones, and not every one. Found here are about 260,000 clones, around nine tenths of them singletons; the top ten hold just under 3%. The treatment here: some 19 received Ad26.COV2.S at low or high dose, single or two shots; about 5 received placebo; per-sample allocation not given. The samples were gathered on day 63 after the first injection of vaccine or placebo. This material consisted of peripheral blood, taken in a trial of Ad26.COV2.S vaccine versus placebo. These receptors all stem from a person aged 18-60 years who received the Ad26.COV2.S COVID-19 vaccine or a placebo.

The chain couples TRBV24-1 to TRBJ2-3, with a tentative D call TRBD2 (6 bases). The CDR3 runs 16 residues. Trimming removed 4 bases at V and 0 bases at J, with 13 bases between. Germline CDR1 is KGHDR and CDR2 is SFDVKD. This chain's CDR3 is CATSEPRDFSTDTQYF. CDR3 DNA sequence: TGTGCCACCAGTGAGCCCCGGGACTTCAGCACAGATACGCAGTATTTT.

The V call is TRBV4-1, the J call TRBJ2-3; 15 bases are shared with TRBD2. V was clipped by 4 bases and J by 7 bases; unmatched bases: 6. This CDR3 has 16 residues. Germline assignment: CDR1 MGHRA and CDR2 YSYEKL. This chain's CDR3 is CASSLPGTSGRHTQYF. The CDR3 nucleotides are TGCGCCAGCAGCCTTCCCGGGACTAGCGGGAGGCATACGCAGTATTTT.

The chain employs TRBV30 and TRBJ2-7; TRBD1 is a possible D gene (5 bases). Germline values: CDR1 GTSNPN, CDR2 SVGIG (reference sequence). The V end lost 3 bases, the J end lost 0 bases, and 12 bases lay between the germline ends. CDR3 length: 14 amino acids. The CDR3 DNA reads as TGTGCCTGGAGGCCCGACAGTTACTCCTACGAGCAGTACTTC. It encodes CAWRPDSYSYEQYF.

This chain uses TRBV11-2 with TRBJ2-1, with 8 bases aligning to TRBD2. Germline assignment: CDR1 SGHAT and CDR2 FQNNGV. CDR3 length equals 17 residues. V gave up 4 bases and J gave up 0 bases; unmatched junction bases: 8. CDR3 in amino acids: CASSSLAGLSSYNEQFF. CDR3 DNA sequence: TGTGCCAGCAGCTCATTAGCGGGACTGAGCTCCTACAATGAGCAGTTCTTC.

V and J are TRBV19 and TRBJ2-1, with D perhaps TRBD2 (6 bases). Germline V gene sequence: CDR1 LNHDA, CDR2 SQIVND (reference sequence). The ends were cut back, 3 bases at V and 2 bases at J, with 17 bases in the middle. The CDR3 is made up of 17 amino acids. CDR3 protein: CASSILAGRTPYNEQFF. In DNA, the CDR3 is TGTGCCAGTAGTATCCTTGCGGGACGGACCCCCTACAATGAGCAGTTCTTC. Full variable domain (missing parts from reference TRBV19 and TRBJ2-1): DGGITQSPKYLFRKEGQNVTLSCEQNLNHDAMYWYRQDPGQGLRLIYYSQIVNDFQKGDIAEGYSVSREKKESFPLTVTSAQKNPTAFYLCASSILAGRTPYNEQFFGPGTRLTVL.

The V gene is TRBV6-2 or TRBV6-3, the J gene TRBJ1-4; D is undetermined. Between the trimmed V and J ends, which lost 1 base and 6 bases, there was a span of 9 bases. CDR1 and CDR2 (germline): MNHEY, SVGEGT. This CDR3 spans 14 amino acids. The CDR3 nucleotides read TGTGCCAGCAGTTACTGGGAGTCCGATGAAAAACTGTTTTTT. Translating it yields CASSYWESDEKLFF.